The 7 T cell receptor beta chains in this list originate from one sample, sequenced in a study of blood T cell repertoires in COVID-19. Some clones are missing from TCRdb's copy, which holds only in-frame ones; the method was immunoSEQ multiplex PCR. The sample includes just over 150,000 clones, roughly 85% of them seen just once. Sequencing input: peripheral blood. Receptors were obtained from a human donor with acute or convalescent COVID-19. The donor label of this sample is uncertain.

The V call is TRBV11-2, the J call TRBJ2-1, with D maybe TRBD1 (5 bases). The V and J ends lost 1 base and 5 bases respectively, with 9 bases between them. The CDR3 length is 14 residues. Germline-derived CDR1 and CDR2 are SGHAT and FQNNGV. CDR3 sequence reads: CASSLAPRDNEQFF. Here the CDR3 DNA reads TGTGCCAGCAGCTTAGCGCCCAGGGACAATGAGCAGTTCTTC.

The chain has TRBV5-1 and TRBJ1-4, with a weak D call TRBD1 (5 bases). V shed 0 bases and J shed 5 bases, with 14 bases lying between them. The germline V gene encodes CDR1 SGHRS and CDR2 YFSETQ. This CDR3 spans 16 amino acids. The CDR3 DNA reads as TGCGCCAGCAGCTTGGGGGGGACTGAAATAAATGAAAAACTGTTTTTT. Translation gives CASSLGGTEINEKLFF. The full variable domain, its missing parts supplied by reference TRBV5-1 and TRBJ1-4, is KAGVTQTPRYLIKTRGQQVTLSCSPISGHRSVSWYQQTPGQGLQFLFEYFSETQRNKGNFPGRFSGRQFSNSRSEMNVSTLELGDSALYLCASSLGGTEINEKLFFGSGTQLSVL.

The gene calls are TRBV7-9 and TRBJ2-7, with D maybe TRBD1 (6 bases). The V and J ends lost 4 bases and 3 bases respectively, with 19 bases between them. This CDR3 contains 16 residues. CDR1 is SEHNR, CDR2 FQNEAQ, per germline (reference sequence). The CDR3 is CASSYQSPQGLYEQYF. In DNA form, the CDR3 reads TGTGCCAGCAGCTATCAATCGCCCCAGGGGCTCTACGAGCAGTACTTC.

The chain has TRBV2 and TRBJ2-6; perhaps TRBD1 as D (6 bases). Trimming cost V 7 bases and J 4 bases, with 14 bases left between them. CDR1 and CDR2 from the germline V gene are SNHLY and FYNNEI. The CDR3 is 15 amino acids. CDR3 sequence (DNA): TGTGCCAGCACCATGACAGGATCCGGGGCCAACGTCCTGACTTTC. Translation gives CASTMTGSGANVLTF. Variable domain in full (rest from reference TRBV2 and TRBJ2-6): EPEVTQTPSHQVTQMGQEVILRCVPISNHLYFYWYRQILGQKVEFLVSFYNNEISEKSEIFDDQFSVERPDGSNFTLKIRSTKLEDSAMYFCASTMTGSGANVLTFGAGSRLTVL.

The rearrangement links TRBV7-8 to TRBJ2-6, with 9 bases that match TRBD1. The J segment lost 1 base and the V segment lost 5 bases, leaving 9 bases of the junction unmatched. The V gene's germline CDR1 is SGHVS and CDR2 FQNEAQ. The CDR3 sequence is 18 residues long. For the CDR3, the DNA is TGTGCCAGCAGCGCCCGGGACAGGGTATTATCTGGGGCCAACGTCCTGACTTTC. This codes for CASSARDRVLSGANVLTF.

This clone has just one count. This sequence joins TRBV5-1 and TRBJ2-7, with TRBD1 matching over 7 bases. Germline loops: CDR1 SGHRS, CDR2 YFSETQ. V dropped 0 bases and J dropped 2; count of bases not matched to a gene: 14. The CDR3 has 18 residues. The DNA of the CDR3 is TGCGCCAGCAGCTTGGCCCAGTCCCCGACAGGGTTGGCCTACGAGCAGTACTTC. The encoded protein is CASSLAQSPTGLAYEQYF. Variable domain in full (rest from reference TRBV5-1 and TRBJ2-7): KAGVTQTPRYLIKTRGQQVTLSCSPISGHRSVSWYQQTPGQGLQFLFEYFSETQRNKGNFPGRFSGRQFSNSRSEMNVSTLELGDSALYLCASSLAQSPTGLAYEQYFGPGTRLTVT.

The chain is built from TRBV27 and TRBJ1-5; the D is unclear. Germline CDR1 is MNHEY and CDR2 is SMNVEV (reference sequence). This CDR3 contains 14 residues. The V gene lost 8 bases and the J gene lost 3 bases, with 14 bases spanning the gap. CDR3 nucleotides: TGTGCCAGCCGCCGTACAGCATTCAATCAGCCCCAGCATTTT. It yields the protein CASRRTAFNQPQHF.